This T cell receptor beta chain was sequenced in a study of vaccination and CD4 T cells after COVID-19. Worth noting for this clonotype: Its matching antigen is unknown.

Findings of the study overall: The study found median SARS-CoV-2-reactive clonotypes rising from around 20 to 38, not significantly.

Described treatment: roughly 11-day PBMC culture with coronavirus spike peptide pools or control peptides (ViraFEST assay). The CDR3 is 14 amino acids. The germline CDR1 and CDR2 sequences are MNHNS and SASEGT. V dropped 6 bases and J dropped 2; count of bases not matched to a gene: 6. CD4+ T cells that had been cultured provided DNA sequenced with the Oncomine TCR Beta short-read assay. TCRdb re-called the PCR reads through MiXCR, storing one row per CDR3 protein. The sample lists about 20,000 distinct CDR3 sequences; 40% to 65% were seen once. Sequencing was done on a sample of CD4+ T cells from blood, cultured in vitro. The receptor comes from a human donor who had recovered from COVID-19. The V gene is TRBV6-1, the J gene TRBJ2-7, with 8 bases lining up with TRBD1. The CDR3 nucleotides are TGTGCCAGCAGCAAAGGACAGGGTACCTACGAGCAGTACTTC. Its protein product is CASSKGQGTYEQYF.